The clone carrying this T cell receptor beta chain was counted once. Its antigen is currently unknown. The source of the sample is a study of cytomegalovirus exposure and HLA in healthy donors. General study results and limits: Later genetic work tied a missense DCLRE1C variant to beta-chain V and J trimming.

Both 60 Vbeta primers and 13 Jbeta primers went into the PCR. TCRdb keeps only in-frame clones here, not all; method: immunoSEQ multiplex PCR. The sample lists approximately 170,000 clones, around 67% occurring once. Germline CDR1 reads LNHDA; CDR2 reads SQIVND (reference sequence). Trimming shortened V by 4 bases and J by 1 base, and 11 bases separated the two germline ends. CDR3 size: 14 residues. The genes are TRBV19 and TRBJ2-7, with D possibly matching TRBD2 (5 bases). The receptor comes from a woman aged 30 to 39 in good health and CMV-seropositive. Sequences were obtained from PBMCs. The DNA of the CDR3 is TGTGCCAGTAGTACCCTAGCTACGTCCTACGAGCAGTACTTC. This gives the protein CASSTLATSYEQYF. The full variable domain, its missing parts supplied by reference TRBV19 and TRBJ2-7, is DGGITQSPKYLFRKEGQNVTLSCEQNLNHDAMYWYRQDPGQGLRLIYYSQIVNDFQKGDIAEGYSVSREKKESFPLTVTSAQKNPTAFYLCASSTLATSYEQYFGPGTRLTVT.